The 9 T cell receptor beta chains presented below share a single source sample, sequenced in a study of a mutant IDH1 vaccine in newly diagnosed glioma. Libraries were prepared by immunoSEQ multiplex PCR; TCRdb keeps only in-frame clonotypes and omits some of them. Of about 54,000 clones detected, roughly 80% appear once; the ten largest clones hold under 5%. Their antigens remain unidentified. The sample's time point: week 35, safety follow-up. In every dose of vaccine, 300 ug of mutant IDH1 20-mer peptide was given alongside topical imiquimod. The sample here was PBMCs, taken from a glioma patient whose treatment included an IDH1 peptide vaccine. The receptors shown here come from a woman under 30 with glioma.

The chain combines TRBV14 with TRBJ2-2; D remains unclear. Trimming left V 6 bases short and J 0 bases short, with 11 bases between. The CDR3 sequence is 15 residues long. CDR1 is SGHDN, CDR2 FVKESK, per germline. The CDR3 bases are TGTGCCAGCAGAGGTGGGTCGACGAACACCGGGGAGCTGTTTTTT. Protein product: CASRGGSTNTGELFF.

Only a few counts were recorded for this clone. The V call is TRBV5-1, the J call TRBJ1-2, with D perhaps matching TRBD1 (5 bases). The germline V gene has CDR1 SGHRS and CDR2 YFSETQ. The V and J ends lost 4 bases and 8 bases respectively, with 15 bases between them. The CDR3 contains 13 residues. In DNA form, the CDR3 reads TGCGCCAGCAGCATCAGGCAGGGTTGGGGCTACACCTTC. This encodes CASSIRQGWGYTF.

The J gene is TRBJ1-5, the V gene TRBV5-1, with a possible D match to TRBD1 (6 bases). CDR3 length: 16 amino acids. V lost 0 bases, J lost 3 bases, and 13 bases lay in between. Germline V gene lookup returns CDR1 SGHRS and CDR2 YFSETQ. CDR3 DNA sequence: TGCGCCAGCAGCTTGGGAGGGGGGAGGAACAATCAGCCCCAGCATTTT. The encoded protein is CASSLGGGRNNQPQHF.

This chain uses TRBV4-1 with TRBJ1-2; D may be TRBD1 (6 bases). Germline CDR1 and CDR2: MGHRA and YSYEKL. V was pared by 4 bases and J by 4 bases, with 13 bases between. The CDR3 runs 14 residues. The CDR3, as DNA: TGCGCCAGCAGCCTTCGGACAGAGATCTATGGCTACACCTTC. Its protein is CASSLRTEIYGYTF.

CDR3 loop: CASSYSIGTEAFF. The CDR3 coding sequence is TGTGCCAGCAGTTACTCGATAGGGACTGAAGCTTTCTTT. The chain is built from TRBV6-5 and TRBJ1-1; D not certain. From germline, CDR1 is MNHEY and CDR2 SVGAGI. V lost 0 bases and J lost 5, with 7 bases in between. CDR3 length equals 13 residues.

The rearrangement uses TRBV4-2 and TRBJ2-7; 9 bases agree with TRBD2. The V gene end was trimmed by 0 bases and the J gene end by 0 bases; junction bases not matched to a gene: 3. The CDR3 runs 16 residues. Germline V gene sequence: CDR1 LGHNA, CDR2 YNFKEQ. The CDR3 reads CASSQEVAGASYEQYF. The CDR3 DNA sequence: TGTGCCAGCAGCCAAGAAGTAGCGGGGGCCTCCTACGAGCAGTACTTC.

This chain joins TRBV7-8 and TRBJ2-7, with 10 bases fitting TRBD2. V gave up 5 bases and J gave up 0 bases; unmatched junction bases: 7. CDR3 length equals 16 residues. Germline assignment: CDR1 SGHVS and CDR2 FQNEAQ. This CDR3 is CASSAKSGRASYEQYF. The CDR3 nucleotides read TGTGCCAGCAGCGCGAAGAGCGGGAGGGCCTCCTACGAGCAGTACTTC.

V usage is TRBV6-1 and J usage is TRBJ2-1; D is unresolved. This CDR3 contains 12 residues. Germline CDR1 MNHNS, CDR2 SASEGT. Trimming took off 8 bases at V and 3 bases at J, with 8 bases between the two ends. The CDR3 DNA reads TGTGCCAGCGTCAACAGCTACAATGAGCAGTTCTTC. Translated, it gives CASVNSYNEQFF.

The chain couples TRBV7-2 to TRBJ1-1; a possible D gene is TRBD1 (6 bases). Germline lookup yields CDR1 SGHTA and CDR2 FQGNSA. The CDR3 is made up of 14 amino acids. Between the trimmed V and J ends, which lost 8 bases and 4 bases, there was a span of 17 bases. CDR3 nucleotides: TGTGCCAGCGGCTCACCGGACAGTCGCACTGAAGCTTTCTTT. The encoded protein is CASGSPDSRTEAFF.